This section outlines one T cell receptor (beta chain) sequence together with its context. These data belong to a study of blood T cell repertoires in COVID-19. CDR3 length: 16 amino acids. Trimming at V came to 0 bases and at J to 5 bases, leaving 5 bases not matched to a gene. Germline CDR1 is MNHEY and CDR2 is SVGAGI. Methods used by the authors: It was from reference gene primer amplification that nucleated cell counts were estimated. The assay was immunoSEQ multiplex PCR, and TCRdb's table has in-frame clones only and misses some. That table supplies the V and J calls and clone size; D and trimming were determined from the DNA. In the table there are 120,000 to 150,000 clones, 88% of which are singletons.

This TCR derives from a human donor in a cohort sampled during active COVID-19. Sequenced input: peripheral blood. The V gene is TRBV6-5, the J gene TRBJ2-7, with 12 bases aligning to TRBD2. CDR3 DNA sequence: TGTGCCAGCAGTTACTCGTCGAGACTAGCGGGGGACGAGCAGTACTTC. It encodes CASSYSSRLAGDEQYF.